The entry below describes one T cell receptor (beta chain). The antigen remains unidentified. During its preparation, the TCRbeta library received unique molecular identifiers. MiXCR, applied by TCRdb to the PCR reads, yields one record per CDR3 protein. The sample holds about 640,000 distinct CDR3 sequences; over 10% are singletons and the top ten take over 2%. This entry belongs to a study of T-cell reconstitution after alpha-beta-depleted transplantation in children. Findings and caveats of the study: Several hundred rapidly expanded clones from non-depleted graft cells reportedly supplied alpha-beta T cells about two months post-transplant.

This CDR3 spans 14 amino acids. V lost 0 bases, J lost 3 bases, and 9 bases lay in between. CDR1 and CDR2 (germline): SGHRS, YFSETQ. This sequence joins TRBV5-1 and TRBJ2-5; D remains unclear. The sequence was collected from a male patient younger than 18 who had a stem cell transplant for acute myeloid leukemia, so the T cells may come from the graft donor. The material was PBMCs, mostly from graft donor cells, obtained 360 days after TCRalphabeta/CD19-depleted stem cell transplant. The CDR3 protein is CASSLAGTEETQYF. The CDR3 DNA reads as TGCGCCAGCAGCTTGGCAGGTACCGAAGAGACCCAGTACTTC.